A selection of T cell receptor beta chains follows, all from one sample in a study of cytomegalovirus exposure and HLA in healthy donors. The table came from immunoSEQ multiplex PCR; TCRdb's copy has only in-frame clones and leaves some out. The sample lists tens of thousands of clones; about four fifths were seen once. The specimen was PBMCs. These TCRs come from a woman aged 40 to 50 in good health and CMV-seronegative. Both conserved end residues are part of each CDR3. The D gene is left open where the match is weak. Rows give clone size only sometimes, using once, few, many, or a class for an expanded clone.

J | V | size | D | CDR3
TRBJ1-1 | TRBV13 | - | - | CASSMIQGGMNTEAFF
TRBJ2-1 | TRBV6-6 | - | TRBD2 | CASRAVGGAGNEQFF
TRBJ1-2 | TRBV19 | - | - | CASSIPGDYGYTF
TRBJ2-7 | TRBV6-5 | few | - | CASSYWGASYEQYF
TRBJ1-3 | TRBV4-3 | - | - | CASSQDAGAGNTIYF
TRBJ2-1 | TRBV7-6 | - | - | CASSLDEYNEQFF
TRBJ2-1 | TRBV11-2 | - | TRBD2 | CASSRNSGGRNEQFF
TRBJ1-6 | TRBV10-3 | few | - | CAISEAGYNSPLHF
TRBJ2-2 | TRBV7-2 | - | - | CASSLSSGDTGELFF
TRBJ2-7 | TRBV29-1 | - | - | CSVVGDTTLYEQYF
TRBJ1-5 | TRBV28 | - | - | CASSSRGQPQHF
TRBJ1-2 | TRBV25-1 | - | TRBD1 | CASKRTGGGYTF
TRBJ1-2 | TRBV4-2 | - | - | CASSTSGYGYTF
TRBJ2-7 | TRBV7-2 | - | - | CASSLSAAYEQYF
TRBJ1-2 | TRBV6-8 | - | TRBD1 | CASSTPSDRGGCSYTF
TRBJ2-1 | TRBV5-4 | - | TRBD2 | CASSLAAGDEQFF
TRBJ2-1 | TRBV28 | few | TRBD1 | CASSLGDRVWNEQFF
TRBJ2-7 | TRBV6-5 | - | - | CASSYPESLEQYF
TRBJ1-1 | TRBV2 | - | - | CASSAQPNTEAFF
TRBJ1-5 | TRBV6-6 | once | - | CASSSLGGGNQPQHF
TRBJ2-1 | TRBV9 | - | - | CASNVDGYNYNEQFF
TRBJ1-6 | TRBV19 | - | TRBD1 | CASTGQGSSPLHF
TRBJ1-1 | TRBV13 | - | TRBD1 | CASSSGTGNTEAFF
TRBJ2-5 | TRBV7-3 | few | - | CASSFSGPETQYF
TRBJ2-3 | TRBV5-6 | - | TRBD2 | CASSYSGGPTDTQYF
TRBJ2-3 | TRBV5-1 | - | TRBD2 | CASRGGGPTDTQYF
TRBJ1-2 | TRBV5-4 | once | TRBD1 | CASSGDRGRYGYTF
TRBJ2-4 | TRBV2 | - | - | CASSDSGVKNIQYF
TRBJ1-1 | TRBV29-1 | - | - | CSVGDSEAFF
TRBJ1-5 | TRBV4-1 | - | TRBD1 | CASSQAGQGGNQPQHF
TRBJ2-3 | TRBV5-4 | few | TRBD2 | CASAAGGGASDTQYF
TRBJ1-1 | TRBV6-5 | - | - | CASSRYLQGSEAFF